These 29 T cell receptor beta chains were sequenced from one sample in a study of blood T cell repertoires in COVID-19. The data were produced by immunoSEQ multiplex PCR, yet TCRdb's version contains in-frame clones alone and is incomplete. This table holds 450,000 or so clones, approximately 89% found once. The sequenced material came from peripheral blood. These TCRs come from a man between 18 and 29 years old with COVID-19, enrolled during active disease.

The rearrangement joins TRBV9 to TRBJ1-2, with 7 bases matching TRBD1. Germline V gene sequence: CDR1 SGDLS, CDR2 YYNGEE. This CDR3 has 16 amino acids. V shed 6 bases and J 4 bases; nucleotides not matched to a gene: 15. CDR3 protein: CASTKLQGDWFYGYTF. CDR3 in DNA: TGTGCCAGCACAAAGCTCCAGGGGGATTGGTTCTATGGCTACACCTTC.

In this sample, this clone turned up once. The chain is built from TRBV21-1 and TRBJ2-3; the table's D call of TRBD2 was not tested on the DNA. TRBV21-1 is an annotated pseudogene. CDR3 length: 20 amino acids. CDR3 nucleotides: TGTGCCAGCAGCGGAAAAAATCCCCCGCGTCTAGCGGGAGCGAAAGATACGCAGTATTTT. This gives the protein CASSGKNPPRLAGAKDTQYF.

The V call is TRBV15, the J call TRBJ2-1, with TRBD2 identical over 9 bases. Germline V gene data show CDR1 as LNHNV and CDR2 as YYDKDF (reference sequence). J gave up 10 bases and V 3 bases, and 7 bases lay outside the gene matches. The CDR3 sequence is 14 residues long. This CDR3 is CATSRAGGPQEQFF. The CDR3, as DNA: TGTGCCACCAGCAGGGCGGGAGGGCCGCAAGAGCAGTTCTTC.

The V gene is TRBV5-4, the J gene TRBJ2-5; 9 bases line up with TRBD2. Losses at the gene ends were 4 bases for V and 2 bases for J; bases not matched to a gene: 3. This CDR3 contains 14 residues. Germline values: CDR1 SGHNT, CDR2 YYREEE (reference sequence). CDR3 protein: CASSLTSGQETQYF. The CDR3, as DNA: TGTGCCAGCAGCCTCACTAGCGGGCAAGAGACCCAGTACTTC.

The rearrangement joins TRBV3-1 (or the pseudogene TRBV3-2) to TRBJ2-3; TRBD2 aligns across 10 bases. The CDR3 covers 15 residues. V lost 3 bases, J lost 3 bases, and 3 bases stayed unmatched. Germline lookup yields CDR1 LGHDT and CDR2 YNNKEL (reference sequence). CDR3: CASSQRAGGTDTQYF. CDR3 bases: TGTGCCAGCAGCCAGAGAGCGGGAGGGACAGATACGCAGTATTTT.

The gene calls are TRBV3-1 (or the pseudogene TRBV3-2) and TRBJ2-2; a possible D gene is TRBD1 (5 bases). Trimming removed 2 bases at V and 7 bases at J, with 14 bases between. CDR3 length: 15 residues. In germline, CDR1 is LGHDT, CDR2 YNNKEL (reference sequence). As DNA, the CDR3 is TGTGCCAGCAGCCAATCAGCAGGGCTAATCGGGGAGCTGTTTTTT. Translation: CASSQSAGLIGELFF.

As regards this clone: This CDR3 is also generated by other DNA sequences in the sample. The chain recombines TRBV5-1 with TRBJ1-2; 11 bases agree with TRBD1. CDR3 size: 13 residues. Germline loops: CDR1 SGHRS, CDR2 YFSETQ. Germline trimming cut 4 bases from V and 7 bases from J; bases unmatched to any gene: 3. CDR3 bases: TGCGCCAGCAGCCCGGGACAGGGGGGTGGCTACACCTTC. Translating gives CASSPGQGGGYTF.

This chain joins TRBV7-2 and TRBJ1-3; D remains ambiguous. Germline CDR1 is SGHTA and CDR2 is FQGNSA. The ends were cut back, 1 base at V and 0 bases at J, with 13 bases in the middle. This CDR3 has 17 residues. CDR3: CASSLENAMLSGNTIYF. CDR3 DNA sequence: TGTGCCAGCAGCTTAGAGAACGCTATGCTCTCTGGAAACACCATATATTTT.

This chain uses TRBV20-1 with TRBJ2-5; 13 bases line up with TRBD2. The CDR3 is made up of 17 amino acids. Germline-derived CDR1 and CDR2 are DFQATT and SNEGSKA (reference sequence). V was clipped by 3 bases and J by 4 bases; unmatched bases: 11. The DNA for the CDR3 is TGCAGTGCTAGTGAACCACAAGGACTAGCGGGGGTAGAGACCCAGTACTTC. Residues: CSASEPQGLAGVETQYF.

This chain connects TRBV10-2 to TRBJ1-2, with 9 bases fitting TRBD1. CDR3 size: 15 residues. CDR1 and CDR2 (germline): WSHSY, SAAADI. J was trimmed by 6 bases and V by 2 bases; bases with no gene match: 7. CDR3 sequence reads: CASSEQGQGINGYTF. The CDR3 nucleotides are TGCGCCAGCAGTGAGCAAGGACAGGGGATAAATGGCTACACCTTC.

This clone was seen only once. This chain joins TRBV10-3 and TRBJ1-1; the D is unclear. V lost 1 base and J lost 1, with 7 bases in between. The CDR3 is 14 amino acids. Per the germline V gene, CDR1 is ENHRY and CDR2 is SYGVKD. This CDR3 reads CAISELSPNTEAFF. The CDR3 DNA follows: TGTGCCATCAGTGAGTTGAGCCCGAACACTGAAGCTTTCTTT.

This clone appeared a single time. This rearrangement joins TRBV19 to TRBJ2-3; 10 bases map to TRBD2. J was trimmed by 5 bases and V by 9 bases; bases with no gene match: 11. This CDR3 is built from 15 residues. The germline CDR1 and CDR2 sequences are LNHDA and SQIVND (reference sequence). CDR3 protein: CASRPLAGVGDTQYF. For the CDR3, the DNA is TGTGCCAGCCGACCTCTAGCGGGGGTCGGAGATACGCAGTATTTT.

The V call is TRBV6-6, the J call TRBJ1-4; D gene unclear. This CDR3 is built from 13 residues. The germline V gene encodes CDR1 MNHNY and CDR2 SVGAGI (reference sequence). Trimming stripped 7 bases from V and 7 bases from J, with 13 bases between. In DNA form, the CDR3 reads TGTGCCAGCACTTCATTCCGGGGTGAAAAACTGTTTTTT. Residues: CASTSFRGEKLFF.

The chain combines TRBV27 with TRBJ2-3; 8 bases agree with TRBD2. The CDR3 contains 16 residues. The junction had 9 bases not matched to a gene; V was cut back by 2 bases and J by 5 bases. Germline loops: CDR1 MNHEY, CDR2 SMNVEV (reference sequence). DNA for the CDR3: TGTGCCAGCAGTTTAAGGTGGAGCGGGGGAGTAGATACGCAGTATTTT. Translating gives CASSLRWSGGVDTQYF.

This sequence joins TRBV12-5 and TRBJ2-1; no clear D gene. Trimming took off 0 bases at V and 7 bases at J, with 7 bases between the two ends. The CDR3 sequence is 13 residues long. Germline CDR1 LGHNT, CDR2 FRNRAP. The CDR3 spells CASGLVPGNEQFF. In DNA form, the CDR3 reads TGTGCTAGTGGTTTGGTACCCGGGAATGAGCAGTTCTTC.

This rearrangement joins TRBV6-1 to TRBJ1-2; 7 nucleotides agree with TRBD1. The V and J ends lost 3 bases and 4 bases, in that order; junction bases with no gene match: 8. This CDR3 comprises 15 residues. Germline assignment: CDR1 MNHNS and CDR2 SASEGT. The CDR3 spells CASSDGRWDSYGYTF. The CDR3 nucleotides read TGTGCCAGCAGTGATGGAAGATGGGACAGCTATGGCTACACCTTC.

V usage is TRBV29-1 and J usage is TRBJ2-1; 15 bases agree with TRBD2. V shed 3 bases and J 3 bases; nucleotides not matched to a gene: 6. Germline CDR1 reads SQVTM; CDR2 reads ANQGSEA. The CDR3 covers 17 residues. CDR3: CSVDGTSGGPLYNEQFF. In DNA, the CDR3 is TGCAGCGTTGATGGGACTAGCGGGGGGCCTCTCTACAATGAGCAGTTCTTC.

CDR3 DNA sequence: TGTGCCAGTGAAGGACAGGAGATTGAAAAACTGTTTTTT. Translated: CASEGQEIEKLFF. The rearrangement joins TRBV2 to TRBJ1-4, with 7 bases identical to TRBD1. V shed 9 bases, J shed 7 bases, and the junction held 8 bases outside the gene matches. CDR1 and CDR2 (germline): SNHLY, FYNNEI. CDR3 size: 13 residues.

The V gene is TRBV7-9, the J gene TRBJ1-2; D ambiguous. CDR1 and CDR2 (germline): SEHNR, FQNEAQ (reference sequence). The V and J ends lost 3 bases and 4 bases respectively, with 15 bases between them. The CDR3 sequence is 15 residues long. The CDR3 DNA is TGTGCCAGCAGCTTTGGCGGCTACTCTCGCTATGGCTACACCTTC. The encoded protein is CASSFGGYSRYGYTF. Together with reference TRBV7-9 and TRBJ1-2, the CDR3 gives the full variable domain: DTGVSQNPRHKITKRGQNVTFRCDPISEHNRLYWYRQTLGQGPEFLTYFQNEAQLEKSRLLSDRFSAERPKGSFSTLEIQRTEQGDSAMYLCASSFGGYSRYGYTFGSGTRLTVV.

The V and J genes are TRBV5-4 and TRBJ2-7, with D tentatively TRBD1 (5 bases). Germline V gene sequence: CDR1 SGHNT, CDR2 YYREEE (reference sequence). The CDR3 is made up of 12 amino acids. V lost 3 bases and J lost 3, with 7 bases in between. CDR3 sequence reads: CASSYDSYEQYF. In DNA form, the CDR3 reads TGTGCCAGCAGCTATGACAGCTACGAGCAGTACTTC.

The chain carries TRBV5-1 and TRBJ2-5, with TRBD2 matching 12 bases. CDR3 length equals 16 residues. From germline, CDR1 is SGHRS and CDR2 YFSETQ. Unmatched junction bases numbered 4, after V lost 2 bases and J lost 2 bases. The CDR3 here is CASSLTGTSGQETQYF. As DNA, the CDR3 is TGCGCCAGCAGCTTAACCGGGACTAGCGGGCAAGAGACCCAGTACTTC.

A few counts support this clone. This chain links TRBV7-9 with TRBJ2-2; 7 bases map to TRBD1. The trim removed 5 bases at V and 4 bases at J, leaving 10 bases unmatched. The germline V gene encodes CDR1 SEHNR and CDR2 FQNEAQ (reference sequence). The CDR3 runs 16 residues. Written as DNA, the CDR3 is TGTGCCAGCAGCGAACGGGGACAGACACTCACCGGGGAGCTGTTTTTT. Translating it yields CASSERGQTLTGELFF.

This clone was counted only a few times. V and J are TRBV7-8 and TRBJ2-2; D gene ambiguous. Trimming took 4 bases from V and 5 from J, leaving 5 bases between them. CDR3 length: 12 residues. Germline CDR1 SGHVS, CDR2 FQNEAQ. This CDR3 is CASSSYTGELFF. The CDR3 coding sequence is TGTGCCAGCAGCTCGTATACCGGGGAGCTGTTTTTT.

In its sample, this clone was seen a few times. The genes are TRBV5-1 and TRBJ2-3; D possibly corresponds to TRBD2 (5 bases). V was trimmed by 7 bases and J by 3 bases, leaving 18 bases between them. Germline V gene lookup returns CDR1 SGHRS and CDR2 YFSETQ. The CDR3 is made up of 15 amino acids. The DNA of the CDR3 is TGCGCCAGCTGCCCTGAGGAGGTGTTGACAGATACGCAGTATTTT. The encoded protein is CASCPEEVLTDTQYF. The full variable domain, in which reference TRBV5-1 and TRBJ2-3 provide the parts outside the CDR3, is KAGVTQTPRYLIKTRGQQVTLSCSPISGHRSVSWYQQTPGQGLQFLFEYFSETQRNKGNFPGRFSGRQFSNSRSEMNVSTLELGDSALYLCASCPEEVLTDTQYFGPGTRLTVL.

This clone came up once. This chain joins TRBV30 and TRBJ1-6; possibly TRBD1 for D (6 bases). Trimming removed 2 bases at V and 8 bases at J, with 13 bases between. The CDR3 length is 14 residues. Germline V CDR1 and CDR2: GTSNPN, SVGIG (reference sequence). CDR3: CAWSWTDPYSPLHF. CDR3 bases: TGTGCCTGGAGTTGGACAGACCCCTATTCACCCCTCCACTTT. The full variable domain, completed using reference TRBV30 and TRBJ1-6, is SQTIHQWPATLVQPVGSPLSLECTVEGTSNPNLYWYRQAAGRGLQLLFYSVGIGQISSEVPQNLSASRPQDRQFILSSKKLLLSDSGFYLCAWSWTDPYSPLHFGNGTRLTVT.

The chain has TRBV11-2 and TRBJ2-2, with 9 bases identical to TRBD1. Losses at the gene ends were 5 bases for V and 6 bases for J; bases not matched to a gene: 7. CDR3 size: 15 residues. CDR1 and CDR2 (germline): SGHAT, FQNNGV. As DNA, the CDR3 is TGTGCCAGCAGCCGGGACAGGGTCGGTCCCGGGGAGCTGTTTTTT. Translated: CASSRDRVGPGELFF. The complete variable domain, with remaining parts taken from reference TRBV11-2 and TRBJ2-2, reads EAGVAQSPRYKIIEKRQSVAFWCNPISGHATLYWYQQILGQGPKLLIQFQNNGVVDDSQLPKDRFSAERLKGVDSTLKIQPAKLEDSAVYLCASSRDRVGPGELFFGEGSRLTVL.

The V gene is TRBV30, the J gene TRBJ2-7; 11 bases align to TRBD2. The CDR3 is 16 residues long. Germline CDR1 and CDR2: GTSNPN and SVGIG (reference sequence). The junction had 9 bases not matched to a gene; V was cut back by 2 bases and J by 3 bases. In DNA form, the CDR3 reads TGTGCCTGGAGTAAGACTAGCGGGATCCACCACTACGAGCAGTACTTC. The encoded protein is CAWSKTSGIHHYEQYF.

The chain couples TRBV5-1 to TRBJ1-3; D perhaps matches TRBD1 (6 bases). The CDR3 runs to 15 residues. Germline V lookup: CDR1 SGHRS, CDR2 YFSETQ. V was cut by 4 bases and J by 0 bases, with 11 bases left in between. The CDR3 bases are TGCGCCAGCAGCGACAGGCCTAGCTCTGGAAACACCATATATTTT. Translated, it gives CASSDRPSSGNTIYF. The variable domain in full, with the rest retrieved from reference TRBV5-1 and TRBJ1-3, is KAGVTQTPRYLIKTRGQQVTLSCSPISGHRSVSWYQQTPGQGLQFLFEYFSETQRNKGNFPGRFSGRQFSNSRSEMNVSTLELGDSALYLCASSDRPSSGNTIYFGEGSWLTVV.

The CDR3 DNA reads TGTGCCAGCAGTGGTGGGGCTACGAGCTCCTACGAGCAGTACTTC. Encoded protein: CASSGGATSSYEQYF. This chain connects TRBV2 to TRBJ2-7, with a weak D call TRBD1 (5 bases). The CDR3 length is 15 residues. Germline V gene lookup returns CDR1 SNHLY and CDR2 FYNNEI. The V end lost 4 bases, the J end lost 0 bases, and 13 bases lay between the germline ends.